This T cell receptor beta chain was identified during a study of yellow fever vaccine responses in identical twins. Broader study findings: Twins reportedly showed a vaccine T cell response that seemed partly convergent and partly personalized.

A note on this clonotype: The antigen remains unidentified.

Germline CDR1 reads SGHDN; CDR2 reads FVKESK. Trimming took 1 base from V and 6 from J, leaving 3 bases between them. The CDR3 has 12 amino acids. TCRdb re-analysed the RT-PCR reads in MiXCR, keeping a single row per CDR3 protein. Of about 19,000 distinct CDR3 sequences listed, 65% to 75% are singletons. The sample consisted of T cells from blood (PBMCs), unsorted or a sorted subset (not recorded which), taken before or after yellow fever vaccination (not recorded which). This receptor was obtained from a woman younger than 30 who received the yellow fever vaccine. The chain has TRBV14 and TRBJ2-2; no firm D call. The CDR3 protein is CASSQGPGELFF. CDR3 in DNA: TGTGCCAGCAGCCAAGGCCCCGGGGAGCTGTTTTTT.